Sequencing of this TCR beta chain was carried out in a study of vaccination effects on CD4 cells after COVID-19. Study at large: The post-vaccine samples were taken, at the median, 72 days after the second dose.

Sequencing was performed with immunoSEQ multiplex PCR; in TCRdb, only in-frame clones are kept and a portion is missing. The repertoire holds tens of thousands of clones, with around 75% as singletons. Expansion with viral peptide pools was applied to antigen-specific CD4+ T cells by the ViraFEST assay prior to sequencing. Scientists isolated CD4+ T cells after an approximately 9-day culture period ended. It was two doses of either the BNT162b2 or mRNA-1273 vaccine that participants received. Half the medium was replaced with IL-2 medium on days 3 and 7. Study-level findings and limits: After vaccination, at late timepoints, clones induced by infection and by vaccine contracted markedly.

Details on this clone: Its antigen is unidentified.

This TCR was sampled from a human donor who received a COVID-19 vaccine. Some clones in this sample may be carry-over from other donors' samples. The sequencing used CD4+ T cells from PBMCs cultured with SARS-CoV-2 spike peptides, collected after COVID-19 vaccination.

The CDR3, as DNA: TGTGCCAGCATTGATAGCGGGGGGGCGGATAGCTCCTACAATGAGCAGTTCTTC. It yields the protein CASIDSGGADSSYNEQFF. This chain uses TRBV2 with TRBJ2-1; 11 bases line up with TRBD2. Looked up from germline, CDR1 is SNHLY and CDR2 is FYNNEI. There are 18 residues in the CDR3. With 7 bases clipped from V and 0 bases from J, the junction kept 11 bases outside the gene matches.